The next 24 T cell receptor beta chains were all read from a single sample in a study of CD8+ T cells in alopecia areata. Following extraction, RNA underwent reverse transcription to cDNA, which served as the sequencing template. Assay: immunoSEQ multiplex PCR; the TCRdb copy retains only in-frame clones and omits some. The sample offers some 110,000 clones and no singletons, the top ten holding roughly a fifth. The specimen sequenced was lesional skin. These receptors were taken from a C3H/HeJ mouse with alopecia areata. The MHC haplotype of this mouse line is H2-k.

This clone occurred a few times. Any gene name here is a mouse gene name. The missing CDR3 end, 4 residues past where the read stops, is filled in from the germline J gene. V and J are TRBV13-3 and TRBJ2-4; 8 bases fit TRBD1. This CDR3 contains 15 residues. Germline loops: CDR1 NNHDY, CDR2 SYVADS. V shed 3 bases and J 0 bases; nucleotides not matched to a gene: 3. The CDR3 spells CASSGQGSSQNTLYF. Incomplete CDR3 DNA: TGTGCCAGCAGTGGACAGGGGAGTAGTCAAAAC.

With regard to this clone: The protein TCRdb lists differs from the translation of the DNA at residue 11; the protein given here is translated from the DNA itself. The gene names here belong to mouse. From the germline J gene comes the end of the CDR3, since the read stops 3 residues before it. The chain joins TRBV19 to TRBJ1-3; tentatively, D is TRBD1 (6 bases). The germline V gene encodes CDR1 FNHDT and CDR2 SITEND (reference sequence). Trimming shortened V by 7 bases and J by 0 bases, and 11 bases separated the two germline ends. This CDR3 spans 14 amino acids. The covered CDR3 bases are TGTGCCAGCGCGGGACAAACTTCTGGAAATACG. This encodes CASAGQTSGNT. The full CDR3 reads CASAGQTSGNTLYF.

This clone was picked up a small number of times. Gene names and germline match the mouse. The CDR3 extends 4 residues past the end of the read, so its final part is completed from the germline J gene. The chain employs TRBV13-3 and TRBJ1-2; 8 bases line up with TRBD1. Germline V gene sequence: CDR1 NNHDY, CDR2 SYVADS. The CDR3 runs to 14 residues. The V and J ends lost 3 bases and 4 bases, in that order; junction bases with no gene match: 5. CDR3 bases read: TGTGCCAGCAGTGTCGCAGGGGGCTCCTCC. Residues: CASSVAGGSS. The CDR3 in its entirety is CASSVAGGSSDYTF.

To note about this clone: Gene names denote mouse genes. CDR3 protein: CTCSAAGTGANERLFF. The CDR3 bases that were read are TGCACCTGCAGTGCAGCCGGGACAGGGGCTAACGAA. The V call is TRBV1, the J call TRBJ1-4; TRBD1 matches 10 bases. The read falls 4 residues short of the CDR3 end, and the missing part is taken from the germline J gene. The J segment lost 5 bases and the V segment lost 1 base, leaving 4 bases of the junction unmatched. There are 16 residues in the CDR3. The germline V gene encodes CDR1 NSQYPW and CDR2 LRSPGD (reference sequence).

The sample holds a few counts of this clone. The gene symbols are mouse symbols. The read falls 4 residues short of the CDR3 end, and the missing part is taken from the germline J gene. The V gene is TRBV14, the J gene TRBJ1-4, with 8 bases matching TRBD1. V was pared by 0 bases and J by 6 bases, with 4 bases of the junction left unmatched. The CDR3 spans 15 residues. Germline values: CDR1 SGHDT, CDR2 FRDEAV. CDR3 DNA (partial): TGTGCCAGCAGTTTCTTCAGGGGGCAAGACGAA. Encoded protein: CASSFFRGQDE. In full, the CDR3 reads CASSFFRGQDERLFF.

Comment on this clone: Gene names and germline match the mouse. The CDR3 end is not reached by the read, which stops 4 residues before it; the germline J gene fills it in. Within the sample, other DNA sequences also encode this same CDR3. The chain combines TRBV13-3 with TRBJ1-4; weak D call: TRBD1 (6 bases). The CDR3 runs 14 residues. V lost 4 bases, J lost 4 bases, and 11 bases lay in between. Germline assignment: CDR1 NNHDY and CDR2 SYVADS. CDR3 DNA, as far as it was read: TGTGCCAGCAGTTCGGGGGGCAGCAACGAA. It encodes CASSSGGSNE. The entire CDR3 protein is CASSSGGSNERLFF.

Only a few counts were recorded for this clone. The genes are named according to mouse. The CDR3 extends 4 residues past the end of the read, so its final part is completed from the germline J gene. J is TRBJ2-3 and V is TRBV13-3; 7 nucleotides align to TRBD1. Looked up from germline, CDR1 is NNHDY and CDR2 is SYVADS. The CDR3 has 13 amino acids. Incomplete CDR3 DNA: TGTGCCAGCAGTGCCCGGGACAGAGAA. This translates into CASSARDRE. The full CDR3 sequence reads CASSARDRETLYF.

Of note for this clone: Mouse gene names apply. From the germline J gene comes the end of the CDR3, since the read stops 4 residues before it. Other DNA sequences in the sample encode the same CDR3. This sequence joins TRBV19 and TRBJ2-2; 8 bases align to TRBD2. In germline, CDR1 is FNHDT, CDR2 SITEND (reference sequence). The CDR3 is made up of 14 amino acids. V lost 2 bases, J lost 6 bases, and 3 bases stayed unmatched. The CDR3 protein is CASSILGGPGQLYF. The sequenced part of the CDR3 DNA is TGTGCCAGCAGTATTCTGGGGGGACCCGGG.

A note on this clone: The genes are named according to mouse. The read terminates 4 residues before the CDR3 end, so the remaining end is supplied by the germline J gene. The chain employs TRBV31 and TRBJ1-2; no reliable D call. Looked up from germline, CDR1 is GKSSPN and CDR2 is SITVG. This CDR3 is 11 amino acids long. The CDR3 bases that were read are TGTGCCTTCAATCTGGGAGGC. Protein: CAFNLGG. The complete CDR3 sequence is CAFNLGGDYTF.

A word on this clone: The listed genes are named as in mouse. The CDR3 end falls 4 residues outside the read, so it is completed with the germline J gene. The gene calls are TRBV13-2 and TRBJ2-1; 10 bases fit TRBD1. This CDR3 spans 14 amino acids. The J segment lost 4 bases and the V segment lost 5 bases, leaving 3 bases of the junction unmatched. Per the germline V gene, CDR1 is NNHNN and CDR2 is SYGAGS (reference sequence). The DNA read from the CDR3 is TGTGCCAGCGGGCCGGGACAGGGGTATGCT. Protein product: CASGPGQGYA. The whole CDR3 is CASGPGQGYAEQFF.

This clone has ten or more counts. Genes and germline come from the mouse. The CDR3 extends 4 residues past the end of the read, so its final part is completed from the germline J gene. The chain combines TRBV13-3 with TRBJ2-1; TRBD1 aligns across 9 bases. V lost 2 bases, J lost 4 bases, and 4 bases stayed unmatched. The germline V gene has CDR1 NNHDY and CDR2 SYVADS. This CDR3 is 15 amino acids long. CDR3 in amino acids: CASSESGTGYAEQFF. Partial CDR3 DNA: TGTGCCAGCAGTGAGTCCGGGACAGGGTATGCT.

This clone was detected a few times. Each gene name is a mouse one. The CDR3 end is not reached by the read, which stops 4 residues before it; the germline J gene fills it in. The chain couples TRBV13-1 to TRBJ1-2, with 7 bases lining up with TRBD1. This CDR3 region has 13 residues. Germline V gene data show CDR1 as NSHNY and CDR2 as SYGAGN. The CDR3 reads CASSDGRGRDYTF. The DNA read from the CDR3 is TGTGCCAGCAGTGATGGGAGGGGGCGC.

This clone was seen a handful of times. Mouse gene names apply. The read ends 4 residues early relative to the CDR3; the germline J gene fills the gap. The chain links TRBV19 to TRBJ2-7; 7 bases align to TRBD2. V lost 2 bases, J lost 1 base, and 3 bases stayed unmatched. Germline V lookup: CDR1 FNHDT, CDR2 SITEND (reference sequence). CDR3 size: 14 residues. Partial CDR3 DNA: TGTGCCAGCAGTATTTCCTGGGGGTCCTAT. This sequence encodes CASSISWGSY. The CDR3 reads in full as CASSISWGSYEQYF.

Concerning this clone itself: Gene and germline names: mouse. The read ends 4 residues early relative to the CDR3; the germline J gene fills the gap. The chain carries TRBV19 and TRBJ2-3; a possible D gene is TRBD2 (6 bases). Germline V gene data show CDR1 as FNHDT and CDR2 as SITEND (reference sequence). The CDR3 runs 16 residues. Between the trimmed V and J ends, which lost 0 bases and 0 bases, there was a span of 11 bases. Here the CDR3 reads CASSIGWGPSAETLYF. Partial CDR3 DNA: TGTGCCAGCAGTATAGGCTGGGGACCTAGTGCAGAA.

For this clone: The listed genes are named as in mouse. Read sequence stops 4 residues before the CDR3 end, and the germline J gene provides the missing end. The chain carries TRBV19 and TRBJ2-7, with 8 bases that match TRBD2. J lost 3 bases, V lost 4 bases, and 3 bases had no gene match. The CDR3 has 13 residues. From germline, CDR1 is FNHDT and CDR2 SITEND (reference sequence). Partial CDR3 DNA: TGTGCCAGCAGTTCTGGGGGGAACTAT. Translating gives CASSSGGNY. The full-length CDR3 reads as CASSSGGNYEQYF.

This clone was seen more than once but under ten times. The genes and germline here are from mouse. The CDR3 end lies 4 residues beyond the end of the read and is filled in from the germline J gene. The chain is built from TRBV19 and TRBJ1-2; D gene ambiguous. Germline values: CDR1 FNHDT, CDR2 SITEND (reference sequence). This CDR3 region has 12 residues. The sequenced part of the CDR3 DNA is TGTGCCAGCAGTATAGGCCTGGGC. Protein: CASSIGLG. The CDR3 in its entirety is CASSIGLGDYTF.

Details on this clone: Any gene name here is a mouse gene name. The read ends 4 residues shy of where the CDR3 ends; the end is completed using the germline J gene. The chain couples TRBV13-3 to TRBJ1-2, with D hard to call. Germline V gene lookup returns CDR1 NNHDY and CDR2 SYVADS. The CDR3 covers 14 residues. V dropped 0 bases and J dropped 0 bases, with 6 bases sitting between them. CDR3 sequence reads: CASSDVPTNSDYTF. Partial CDR3 DNA: TGTGCCAGCAGTGATGTCCCTACAAACTCC.

A few counts support this clone. The listed genes are named as in mouse. The CDR3 end falls 4 residues outside the read, so it is completed with the germline J gene. The chain joins TRBV13-3 to TRBJ2-1; 11 bases map to TRBD2. The V segment lost 5 bases and the J segment 4 bases; nucleotides outside the gene matches: 8. The CDR3 contains 16 residues. Germline V gives CDR1 NNHDY, CDR2 SYVADS. CDR3 region: CASRDWGEDLYAEQFF. The covered CDR3 bases are TGTGCCAGCAGGGACTGGGGGGAGGATCTATATGCT.

Many counts were recorded for this clone. A mismatch at residue 12 separates the TCRdb protein from the translated DNA, so the protein presented here was translated from the DNA. Gene names denote mouse genes. The covered CDR3 bases are TGTGCCAGCACCCACCCCCAGAATTCTGGAAATACG. Translating it yields CASTHPQNSGNT. Given in full, the CDR3 is CASTHPQNSGNTLYF. J is TRBJ1-3 and V is TRBV13-3; D is undetermined. The CDR3 end falls 3 residues outside the read, so it is completed with the germline J gene. Trimming cost V 6 bases and J 0 bases, with 13 bases left between them. Germline loops: CDR1 NNHDY, CDR2 SYVADS. The CDR3 consists of 15 residues.

With respect to this clone: Gene names are the mouse ones. Sequencing ends 4 residues short of the CDR3 end; the germline J gene provides the rest. J is TRBJ2-5 and V is TRBV1; 11 bases are shared with TRBD1. In germline, CDR1 is NSQYPW, CDR2 LRSPGD (reference sequence). This CDR3 is 17 amino acids long. The CDR3 reads CTCSADLGQGARDTQYF. The CDR3 bases that were read are TGCACCTGCAGTGCAGATCTAGGACAGGGGGCGAGGGAC. The variable domain in full, with the rest retrieved from reference TRBV1 and TRBJ2-5, is VTLLEQNPRWRLVPRGQAVNLRCILKNSQYPWMSWYQQDLQKQLQWLFTLRSPGDKEVKSLPGADYLATRVTDTELRLQVANMSQGRTLYCTCSADLGQGARDTQYFGPGTRLLVL.

Worth noting for this clone: Mouse gene names apply. From the germline J gene comes the end of the CDR3, since the read stops 4 residues before it. The V call is TRBV17, the J call TRBJ2-7; 8 bases map to TRBD1. CDR3 length: 14 amino acids. CDR1 and CDR2 (germline): MNHDT, YYDKIL. The DNA read from the CDR3 is TGTGCTAGCAGTAGAGGGCAGGGGGCATAT. Protein sequence: CASSRGQGAY. Given in full, the CDR3 is CASSRGQGAYEQYF.

Concerning this clone itself: Germline and genes here are mouse. The read stops 4 residues short of the end of the CDR3; the missing end is completed from the germline J gene. The chain recombines TRBV13-1 with TRBJ1-1; 8 bases map to TRBD1. J gave up 4 bases and V 3 bases, and 5 bases lay outside the gene matches. Germline V gene data show CDR1 as NSHNY and CDR2 as SYGAGN. The CDR3 totals 14 residues. CDR3 DNA, as far as it was read: TGTGCCAGCAGTGCCCCCGGGACAGGCACA. This codes for CASSAPGTGT. Given in full, the CDR3 is CASSAPGTGTEVFF.

This clone was seen a few times. Any gene name here is a mouse gene name. Read data end 4 residues before the CDR3 end; the end is taken from the germline J gene. The chain carries TRBV1 and TRBJ2-5; the D gene is possibly TRBD1 (6 bases). This CDR3 spans 14 amino acids. Looked up from germline, CDR1 is NSQYPW and CDR2 is LRSPGD (reference sequence). The CDR3 region is CTCSSRQAGDTQYF. CDR3 bases read: TGCACCTGCAGTTCTCGACAGGCGGGAGAC.

This clone was found a few times. Gene names follow the mouse nomenclature. The read ends 4 residues shy of where the CDR3 ends; the end is completed using the germline J gene. The rearrangement links TRBV19 to TRBJ1-4; the D gene is possibly TRBD1 (6 bases). Germline CDR1 is FNHDT and CDR2 is SITEND (reference sequence). Trimming left V 5 bases short and J 4 bases short, with 12 bases between. The CDR3 is 14 residues long. CDR3 DNA (partial): TGTGCCAGCAGGCTACAGGGTGACAACGAA. Encoded protein: CASRLQGDNE. The whole CDR3 sequence reads CASRLQGDNERLFF.